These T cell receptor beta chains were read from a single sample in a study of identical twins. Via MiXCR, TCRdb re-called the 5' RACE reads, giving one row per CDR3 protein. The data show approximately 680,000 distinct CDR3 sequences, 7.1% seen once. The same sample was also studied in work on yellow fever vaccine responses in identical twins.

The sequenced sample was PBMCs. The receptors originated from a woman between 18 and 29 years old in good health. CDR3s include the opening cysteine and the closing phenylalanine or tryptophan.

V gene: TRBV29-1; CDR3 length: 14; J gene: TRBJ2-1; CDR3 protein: CSVKAGLSNNEQFF
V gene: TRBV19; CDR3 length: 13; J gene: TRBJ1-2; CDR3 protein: CASSVGTIYGYTF
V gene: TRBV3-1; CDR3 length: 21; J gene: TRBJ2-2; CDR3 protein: CASSQVPVGLAGGPITGELFF
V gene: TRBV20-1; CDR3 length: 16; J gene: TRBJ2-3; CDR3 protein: CSARKWELGLGDTQYF
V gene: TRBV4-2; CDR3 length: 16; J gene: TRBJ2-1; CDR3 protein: CASSRPQGSSYNEQFF
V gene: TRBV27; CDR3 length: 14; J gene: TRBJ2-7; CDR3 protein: CATGLAGYLDEQYF
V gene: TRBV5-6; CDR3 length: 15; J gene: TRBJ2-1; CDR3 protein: CASSWGGGFNNEQFF
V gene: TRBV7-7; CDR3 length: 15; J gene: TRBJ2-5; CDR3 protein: CASSLGTGIQETQYF
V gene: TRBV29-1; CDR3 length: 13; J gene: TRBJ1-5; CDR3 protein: CSVEVGWNQPQHF
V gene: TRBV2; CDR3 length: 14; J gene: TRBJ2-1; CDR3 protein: CASTGLAGGHEQFF
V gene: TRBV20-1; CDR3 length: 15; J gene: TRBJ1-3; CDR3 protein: CSARDDREAGNTIYF
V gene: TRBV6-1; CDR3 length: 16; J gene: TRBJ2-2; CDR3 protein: CASSHAGLAYTGELFF
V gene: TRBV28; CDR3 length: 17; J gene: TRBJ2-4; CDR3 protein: CASSLSHLGTAKNIQYF
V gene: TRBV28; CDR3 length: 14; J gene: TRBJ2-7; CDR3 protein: CASPRTSDSYEQYF
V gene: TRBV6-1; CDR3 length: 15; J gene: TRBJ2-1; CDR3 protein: CASVPGLAERNEQFF
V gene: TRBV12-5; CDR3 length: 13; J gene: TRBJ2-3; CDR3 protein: CASGLVLEDTQYF
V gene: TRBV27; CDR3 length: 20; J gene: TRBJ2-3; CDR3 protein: CASSSGGTSGRARGTDTQYF
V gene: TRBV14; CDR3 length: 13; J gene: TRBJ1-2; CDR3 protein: CASSQDEGYGYTF
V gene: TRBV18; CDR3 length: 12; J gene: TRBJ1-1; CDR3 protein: CASSSYATEAFF
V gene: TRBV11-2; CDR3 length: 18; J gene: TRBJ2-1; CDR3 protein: CASSFREATGDYYNEQFF
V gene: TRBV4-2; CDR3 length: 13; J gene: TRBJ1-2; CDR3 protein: CASSQRQGDGYTF
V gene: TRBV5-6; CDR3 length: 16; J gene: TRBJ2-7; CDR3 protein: CASSPQGDLIGDEQYF
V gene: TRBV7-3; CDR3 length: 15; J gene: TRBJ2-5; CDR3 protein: CASSLHGTGQETQYF
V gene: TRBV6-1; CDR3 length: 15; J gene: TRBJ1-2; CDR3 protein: CASSTAGAQNYGYTF
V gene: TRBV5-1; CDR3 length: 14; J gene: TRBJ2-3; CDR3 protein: CASSTSKSTDTQYF
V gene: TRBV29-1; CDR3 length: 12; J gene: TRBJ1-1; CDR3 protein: CSVAGANTEAFF
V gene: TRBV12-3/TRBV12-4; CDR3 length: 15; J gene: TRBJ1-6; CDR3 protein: CASSPRTGANSPLHF
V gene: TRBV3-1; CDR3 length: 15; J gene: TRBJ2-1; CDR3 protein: CASSQDTGTYNEQFF
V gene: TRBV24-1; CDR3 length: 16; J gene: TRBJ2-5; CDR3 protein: CATSASLSWDQETQYF
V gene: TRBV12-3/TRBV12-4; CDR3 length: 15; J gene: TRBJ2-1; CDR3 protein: CASRRTSGGYNEQFF
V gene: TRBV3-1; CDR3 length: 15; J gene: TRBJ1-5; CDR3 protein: CASSQDRVSNQPQHF
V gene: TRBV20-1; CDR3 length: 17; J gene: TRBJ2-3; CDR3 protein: CSARSYVGGDEPDTQYF
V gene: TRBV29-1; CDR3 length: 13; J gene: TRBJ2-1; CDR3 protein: CSVERVSYNEQFF
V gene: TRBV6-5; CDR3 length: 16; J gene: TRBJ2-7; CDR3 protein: CASSYSPSGTTYEQYF
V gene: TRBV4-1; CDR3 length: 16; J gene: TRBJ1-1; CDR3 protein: CASSPGADPMNTEAFF
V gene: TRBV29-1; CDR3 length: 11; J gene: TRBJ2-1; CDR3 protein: CSVAQGAEQFF
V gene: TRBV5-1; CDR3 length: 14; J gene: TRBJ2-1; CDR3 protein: CASSLAEFYNEQFF
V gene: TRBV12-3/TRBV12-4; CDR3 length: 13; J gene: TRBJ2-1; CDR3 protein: CASSLVGDTEQFF
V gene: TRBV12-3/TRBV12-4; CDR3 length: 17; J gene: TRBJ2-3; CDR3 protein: CASSLSTGLGGRDTQYF
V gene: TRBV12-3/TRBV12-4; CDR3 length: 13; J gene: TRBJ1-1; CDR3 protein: CASRGARGTEAFF
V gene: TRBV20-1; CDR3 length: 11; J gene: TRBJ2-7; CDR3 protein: CSAQTDYEQYF
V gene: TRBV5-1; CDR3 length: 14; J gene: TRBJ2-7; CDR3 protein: CASSTGQTGYEQYF
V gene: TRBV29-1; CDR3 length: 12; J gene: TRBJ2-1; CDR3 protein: CSVEDIMVEQFF
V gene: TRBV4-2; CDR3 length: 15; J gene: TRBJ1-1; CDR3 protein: CASSQAGRPDSEAFF
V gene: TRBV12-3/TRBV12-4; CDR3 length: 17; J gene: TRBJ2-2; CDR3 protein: CASSSIRGQPGSGELFF
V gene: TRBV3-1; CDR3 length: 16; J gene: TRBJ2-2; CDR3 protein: CASSQVSGVVTGELFF
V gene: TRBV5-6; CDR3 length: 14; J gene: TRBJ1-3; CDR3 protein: CASSLGTSGNTIYF
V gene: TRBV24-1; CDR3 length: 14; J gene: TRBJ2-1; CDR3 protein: CATSLVAGVNEQFF
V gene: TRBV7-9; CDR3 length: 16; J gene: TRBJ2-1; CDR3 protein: CASSLPSGSANNEQFF
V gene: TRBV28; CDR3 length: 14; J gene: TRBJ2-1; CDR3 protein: CASSLSGGRNEQFF
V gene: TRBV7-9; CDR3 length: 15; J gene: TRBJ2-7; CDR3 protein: CASSSGLASNYEQYF
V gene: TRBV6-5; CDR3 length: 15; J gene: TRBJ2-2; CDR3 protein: CASSYGSFNTGELFF
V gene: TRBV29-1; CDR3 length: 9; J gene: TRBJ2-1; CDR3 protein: CSVEEGEFF
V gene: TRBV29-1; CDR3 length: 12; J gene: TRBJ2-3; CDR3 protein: CSVDPSTDTQYF
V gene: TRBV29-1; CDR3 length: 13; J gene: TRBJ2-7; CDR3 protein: CSVEKDRGGEQYF